Listed below are T cell receptor beta chains from one sample, sequenced in a study of siplizumab effects on memory and regulatory T cells. Only in-frame clones appear in the TCRdb table, and some are missing; sequencing was by immunoSEQ multiplex PCR. In the table there are about 100,000 clones, about nine tenths of which are singletons. Sequencing was performed on non-Treg CD4+ T cells sorted from blood. The receptors originated from a human donor in good health. CDR3s include the opening cysteine and the closing phenylalanine or tryptophan. Fields, in order: V gene, J gene, CDR3 protein.

TRBV30	TRBJ1-4	CAWTPVSLRYTTNEKLFF
TRBV6-6	TRBJ1-3	CASSYSKDRGNTIYF
TRBV21-1	TRBJ1-5	CASSKTLQGWSNQPQHF
TRBV2	TRBJ1-3	CASSPEGFVSGNTIYF
TRBV11-3	TRBJ2-5	CASSHGQRQETQYF
TRBV7-9	TRBJ1-1	CASSPDRASGAFF
TRBV27	TRBJ2-6	CASSPDASGANVLTF
TRBV5-4	TRBJ2-7	CASSPRYQTSGSRVHEQYF
TRBV6-4	TRBJ1-1	CASSRGANTEAFF
TRBV20-1	TRBJ1-1	CSASNTEAFF
TRBV15	TRBJ2-1	CATSRDRLGPREQFF
TRBV12-5	TRBJ2-1	CASGSRTSGRMDEQFF